This T cell receptor (beta chain) was observed in a study of T cell responses to AZD1222 COVID-19 vaccine. Measured with immunoSEQ multiplex PCR; TCRdb has only the in-frame clones, and not every one. The sample has about 140,000 clones, 92% seen once; the top ten hold approximately 9%. The CDR3 is 16 amino acids. Germline CDR1 and CDR2: LNHNV and YYDKDF (reference sequence). Between the trimmed V and J ends, which lost 0 bases and 0 bases, there was a span of 9 bases. The starting material was peripheral blood, obtained 28 days after the second AZD1222 dose. This chain joins TRBV15 and TRBJ1-3; unclear D gene. The clonotype was recovered from an adult who received the AZD1222 COVID-19 vaccine. The CDR3 DNA is TGTGCCACCAGCAGAGATTCTGGGTTCTCTGGAAACACCATATATTTT. Residues: CATSRDSGFSGNTIYF. Full variable domain (missing parts from reference TRBV15 and TRBJ1-3): DAMVIQNPRYQVTQFGKPVTLSCSQTLNHNVMYWYQQKSSQAPKLLFHYYDKDFNNEADTPDNFQSRRPNTSFCFLDIRSPGLGDTAMYLCATSRDSGFSGNTIYFGEGSWLTVV.